A single sample is the source of the 27 T cell receptor beta chains below, sequenced in a study of blood T cell repertoires in COVID-19. Sequencing was performed with immunoSEQ multiplex PCR; in TCRdb, only in-frame clones are kept and a portion is missing. The sample includes some 41,000 clones, 65% to 90% of them seen just once. Sequencing was performed on peripheral blood. The receptors stem from a man aged 35-49 years with active COVID-19.

CDR3: CASSLTGQGNNGYTF. CDR3 nucleotides: TGTGCCAGCAGCTTAACAGGACAGGGGAACAATGGCTACACCTTC. The chain joins TRBV7-3 to TRBJ1-2, with 9 positions matching TRBD1. Germline trimming cut 0 bases from V and 6 bases from J; bases unmatched to any gene: 5. CDR3 length: 15 residues. Per germline, CDR1 SGHTA and CDR2 FQGTGA.

This clone was counted only a few times. The chain employs TRBV11-2 and TRBJ1-2, with a possible D match to TRBD1 (5 bases). This CDR3 has 14 amino acids. V was clipped by 1 base and J by 5 bases, with 11 bases between them. Germline loops: CDR1 SGHAT, CDR2 FQNNGV. The CDR3, as DNA: TGTGCCAGCAGCTTAGTCCGGGAGGGGTATGGCTACACCTTC. Translating it yields CASSLVREGYGYTF.

The rearrangement uses TRBV11-2 and TRBJ1-2; D remains ambiguous. Germline CDR1 and CDR2: SGHAT and FQNNGV. Trimming pared 1 base from V and 4 bases from J, leaving 7 bases between. This CDR3 has 13 residues. This CDR3 is CASSLGQIYGYTF. The CDR3 DNA sequence: TGTGCCAGCAGCTTAGGTCAGATCTATGGCTACACCTTC.

This chain joins TRBV7-6 and TRBJ1-5; no firm D call. This CDR3 has 14 amino acids. Per germline, CDR1 SGHVS and CDR2 FNYEAQ. The V end was cut by 5 bases, the J end by 6 bases, with 14 bases between. The CDR3 DNA reads TGTGCCAGCAGCCGCTCAGGTCTTAGTCAGCCCCAGCATTTT. It is translated as CASSRSGLSQPQHF. Full variable domain (rest looked up from reference TRBV7-6 and TRBJ1-5): GAGVSQSPRYKVTKRGQDVALRCDPISGHVSLYWYRQALGQGPEFLTYFNYEAQQDKSGLPNDRFSAERPEGSISTLTIQRTEQRDSAMYRCASSRSGLSQPQHFGDGTRLSIL.

The chain joins TRBV5-1 to TRBJ1-1; no reliable D call. From germline, CDR1 is SGHRS and CDR2 YFSETQ. CDR3 length equals 13 residues. V dropped 0 bases and J dropped 1 base, with 4 bases sitting between them. CDR3: CASSLAGNTEAFF. DNA of the CDR3: TGCGCCAGCAGCTTGGCAGGGAACACTGAAGCTTTCTTT.

The chain employs TRBV5-1 and TRBJ2-2; 10 positions match TRBD1. V gave up 0 bases and J gave up 0 bases; unmatched junction bases: 5. This CDR3 comprises 18 residues. In germline, CDR1 is SGHRS, CDR2 YFSETQ. The CDR3 sequence is CASSLDRDRGPNTGELFF. The CDR3 nucleotides are TGCGCCAGCAGCTTGGACCGGGACAGGGGACCGAACACCGGGGAGCTGTTTTTT.

The chain recombines TRBV27 with TRBJ2-1; TRBD1 agrees at 9 bases. CDR1 and CDR2 from the germline V gene are MNHEY and SMNVEV (reference sequence). The CDR3 contains 14 residues. V gave up 6 bases and J gave up 8 bases; unmatched junction bases: 8. DNA for the CDR3: TGTGCCAGCAGGACCGGGACAGGGAGCGATGAGCAGTTCTTC. It codes for CASRTGTGSDEQFF.

The rearrangement uses TRBV18 and TRBJ2-2, with 9 bases identical to TRBD2. Trimming at V came to 6 bases and at J to 3 bases, leaving 11 bases not matched to a gene. The CDR3 totals 17 residues. Germline CDR1 reads KGHSH; CDR2 reads LQKENI. DNA of the CDR3: TGTGCCAGCTCGCCGACTAGCGGAGGCGGGGACACCGGGGAGCTGTTTTTT. Translating it yields CASSPTSGGGDTGELFF.

V is TRBV7-2 and J is TRBJ1-6, with D perhaps matching TRBD1 (6 bases). The V end was cut by 5 bases, the J end by 10 bases, with 15 bases between. In germline, CDR1 is SGHTA, CDR2 FQGNSA. The CDR3 is 14 residues long. For the CDR3, the DNA is TGTGCCAGCAGCCCCCTTACAGGGCCCTCACCCCTCCACTTT. Encoded protein: CASSPLTGPSPLHF.

The chain couples TRBV24-1 to TRBJ1-5; TRBD1 matches 11 bases. V lost 4 bases, J lost 4 bases, and 5 bases stayed unmatched. This CDR3 contains 16 residues. Germline assignment: CDR1 KGHDR and CDR2 SFDVKD. CDR3 sequence reads: CATSDGQGARNQPQHF. The CDR3 bases are TGTGCCACCAGTGACGGACAGGGGGCTCGGAATCAGCCCCAGCATTTT.

This chain uses TRBV3-1 (or the pseudogene TRBV3-2) with TRBJ1-2, with 8 positions matching TRBD1. Losses at the gene ends were 1 base for V and 3 bases for J; bases not matched to a gene: 1. The CDR3 loop spans 14 amino acids. From germline, CDR1 is LGHDT and CDR2 YNNKEL (reference sequence). The CDR3, as DNA: TGTGCCAGCAGCCAAGCGGACAGGGACTATGGCTACACCTTC. It encodes CASSQADRDYGYTF.

This clone is categorized as medium-sized. The chain carries TRBV4-1 and TRBJ2-1, with 7 bases identical to TRBD1. CDR3 length: 16 amino acids. The V gene end was trimmed by 0 bases and the J gene end by 6 bases; junction bases not matched to a gene: 8. Germline-derived CDR1 and CDR2 are MGHRA and YSYEKL. The CDR3 nucleotides are TGCGCCAGCAGCCAAGAGGCCTCGACAGGGATCAATGAGCAGTTCTTC. Protein product: CASSQEASTGINEQFF.

This clone was counted between two and nine times. V is TRBV27 and J is TRBJ1-2; D remains ambiguous. CDR3 length equals 13 residues. Trimming took off 7 bases at V and 6 bases at J, with 15 bases between the two ends. Germline V gene lookup returns CDR1 MNHEY and CDR2 SMNVEV (reference sequence). CDR3 DNA sequence: TGTGCCAGCAAGCTGTCCCGGGGTCATGGCTACACCTTC. Its translation is CASKLSRGHGYTF.

The chain uses TRBV18 and TRBJ1-2; 7 bases are shared with TRBD1. The germline V gene has CDR1 KGHSH and CDR2 LQKENI. The length of the CDR3 is 14 residues. J gave up 6 bases and V 1 base, and 5 bases lay outside the gene matches. The CDR3 reads CASSPLTGEHGYTF. CDR3 sequence (DNA): TGTGCCAGCTCACCACTTACAGGGGAGCATGGCTACACCTTC.

The chain recombines TRBV6-5 with TRBJ2-7, with 13 bases aligning to TRBD2. Per the germline V gene, CDR1 is MNHEY and CDR2 is SVGAGI. CDR3 size: 15 residues. Trimming cost V 8 bases and J 5 bases; bases outside gene matches: 9. The CDR3 region is CASPGTSGNGDEQYF. The CDR3 nucleotides read TGTGCCAGCCCAGGGACTAGCGGGAATGGCGACGAGCAGTACTTC.

V and J are TRBV3-1 (or the pseudogene TRBV3-2) and TRBJ2-7; D is perhaps TRBD2 (6 bases). V was trimmed by 6 bases and J by 2 bases, leaving 14 bases between them. In germline, CDR1 is LGHDT, CDR2 YNNKEL (reference sequence). CDR3 length equals 14 residues. DNA of the CDR3: TGTGCCAGCAGTCCCCCGCGGGGTACCTACGAGCAGTACTTC. Translated: CASSPPRGTYEQYF.

J is TRBJ2-2 and V is TRBV9, with TRBD2 identical over 8 bases. The V and J ends lost 3 bases and 2 bases, in that order; junction bases with no gene match: 3. Germline CDR1 is SGDLS and CDR2 is YYNGEE. CDR3 length equals 15 residues. The CDR3, as DNA: TGTGCCAGCAGCGGAATAGCGGGAAACACCGGGGAGCTGTTTTTT. Translated: CASSGIAGNTGELFF.

The chain employs TRBV28 and TRBJ1-6; 10 bases map to TRBD1. Unmatched junction bases numbered 4, after V lost 4 bases and J lost 10 bases. This CDR3 spans 14 amino acids. CDR1 MDHEN and CDR2 SYDVKM come from the germline V gene. The CDR3 sequence: CASSSGQGRSPLHF. Here the CDR3 DNA reads TGTGCCAGCAGTTCGGGACAGGGGAGGTCACCCCTCCACTTT.

The chain carries TRBV5-1 and TRBJ2-4; maybe TRBD1 (6 bases). The V end was cut by 1 base, the J end by 9 bases, with 11 bases between. Germline V gene sequence: CDR1 SGHRS, CDR2 YFSETQ. The CDR3 consists of 13 residues. The CDR3 loop is CASSLRQGSIQYF. The CDR3 coding sequence is TGCGCCAGCAGCTTGAGGCAGGGGAGCATTCAGTACTTC.

The table lists this clone with a few counts. The chain couples TRBV3-1 (or the pseudogene TRBV3-2) to TRBJ1-2, with 8 bases lining up with TRBD1. Germline V gene data show CDR1 as LGHDT and CDR2 as YNNKEL (reference sequence). The CDR3 covers 14 residues. V shed 1 base, J shed 3 bases, and the junction held 1 base outside the gene matches. As DNA, the CDR3 is TGTGCCAGCAGCCAAGCAGGGGGCTACTATGGCTACACCTTC. Its protein product is CASSQAGGYYGYTF.

The chain has TRBV27 and TRBJ2-7, with TRBD1 as a possible D gene (5 bases). The CDR3 runs 16 residues. Per the germline V gene, CDR1 is MNHEY and CDR2 is SMNVEV (reference sequence). V was clipped by 4 bases and J by 5 bases, with 21 bases between them. As DNA, the CDR3 is TGTGCCAGCAGTTCCGTGGACATTTCGCCACTCCACGAGCAGTACTTC. Translation: CASSSVDISPLHEQYF.

The chain employs TRBV28 and TRBJ2-5, with D uncertain. This CDR3 spans 14 amino acids. V was clipped by 4 bases and J by 5 bases, with 14 bases between them. Germline CDR1 is MDHEN and CDR2 is SYDVKM. The CDR3 spells CASSWRQLLETQYF. The CDR3 nucleotides are TGTGCCAGCAGTTGGCGGCAGCTTCTGGAGACCCAGTACTTC.

The chain carries TRBV13 and TRBJ2-7; 8 bases agree with TRBD1. V lost 8 bases and J lost 2; bases outside the gene matches: 5. Germline CDR1 reads PRHDT; CDR2 reads FYEKMQ (reference sequence). The CDR3 totals 13 residues. The CDR3 DNA is TGTGCCAGCCGGAGACAGGGGACCTACGAGCAGTACTTC. It yields the protein CASRRQGTYEQYF.

V is TRBV10-3 and J is TRBJ2-4; 10 nucleotides agree with TRBD1. In germline, CDR1 is ENHRY, CDR2 SYGVKD. This CDR3 comprises 15 residues. Losses at the gene ends were 6 bases for V and 7 bases for J; bases not matched to a gene: 9. The CDR3 is CAISPGQGDGNIQYF. The CDR3, as DNA: TGTGCCATCAGCCCTGGACAGGGGGACGGGAACATTCAGTACTTC.

The chain has TRBV30 and TRBJ1-3; D gene ambiguous. Germline values: CDR1 GTSNPN, CDR2 SVGIG (reference sequence). The V and J ends lost 3 bases and 0 bases respectively, with 6 bases between them. This CDR3 comprises 13 residues. The CDR3 nucleotides read TGTGCCTGGAGATTCAGCTCTGGAAACACCATATATTTT. It is translated as CAWRFSSGNTIYF.

The chain has TRBV12-5 and TRBJ1-2; 7 bases are a match to TRBD1. Germline V CDR1 and CDR2: LGHNT, FRNRAP. V lost 6 bases to trimming and J lost 5 bases; unmatched junction nucleotides: 9. The CDR3 runs 14 residues. The CDR3 region has the DNA TGTGCTAGTGGGCTAGACAGGGCCCCATATGGCTACACCTTC. Amino acids: CASGLDRAPYGYTF. Based on the CDR3 plus reference TRBV12-5 and TRBJ1-2, the full variable domain is DARVTQTPRHKVTEMGQEVTMRCQPILGHNTVFWYRQTMMQGLELLAYFRNRAPLDDSGMPKDRFSAEMPDATLATLKIQPSEPRDSAVYFCASGLDRAPYGYTFGSGTRLTVV.

The genes are TRBV6-5 and TRBJ1-5; D not resolved. Trimming took off 6 bases at V and 3 bases at J, with 12 bases between the two ends. Germline lookup yields CDR1 MNHEY and CDR2 SVGAGI. The CDR3 length is 14 residues. The DNA for the CDR3 is TGTGCCAGCAGCGAGAGGAGCTACAATCAGCCCCAGCATTTT. It translates to CASSERSYNQPQHF.